Presented here are 25 T cell receptor beta chains from one specimen sequenced in a study of T cell changes during pregnancy in multiple sclerosis. The method was immunoSEQ multiplex PCR; TCRdb's version includes in-frame clones alone and lacks a portion of them. The top ten clones hold around 1.8% of a sample with 85,000 to 90,000 clones, 94% of them seen once. The source was peripheral blood, collected after pregnancy. These receptors all come from a female donor in good health, enrolled as a control in a pregnancy study.

The chain recombines TRBV27 with TRBJ1-4; D is unclear. This CDR3 has 14 residues. V dropped 6 bases and J dropped 7 bases, with 15 bases sitting between them. CDR1 is MNHEY, CDR2 SMNVEV, per germline (reference sequence). The CDR3 reads CASRSFMGGEKLFF. CDR3 DNA: TGTGCCAGCAGAAGCTTCATGGGAGGTGAAAAACTGTTTTTT.

The genes are TRBV28 and TRBJ1-4; a possible D gene is TRBD1 (6 bases). CDR3 length: 12 residues. V lost 8 bases to trimming and J lost 7 bases, with 11 bases between them. Looked up from germline, CDR1 is MDHEN and CDR2 is SYDVKM. The CDR3 region has the DNA TGTGCCAGCCACAACAGGGTTGAAAAACTGTTTTTT. As protein: CASHNRVEKLFF. The full variable domain, in which reference TRBV28 and TRBJ1-4 provide the parts outside the CDR3, is DVKVTQSSRYLVKRTGEKVFLECVQDMDHENMFWYRQDPGLGLRLIYFSYDVKMKEKGDIPEGYSVSREKKERFSLILESASTNQTSMYLCASHNRVEKLFFGSGTQLSVL.

This clone came up a few times. The rearrangement uses TRBV6-1 and TRBJ2-7; a weak D match, TRBD2 (5 bases). Trimming removed 7 bases at V and 2 bases at J, with 9 bases between. The germline V gene encodes CDR1 MNHNS and CDR2 SASEGT. CDR3 length equals 12 residues. The CDR3 sequence: CASTRVPYEQYF. As DNA, the CDR3 is TGTGCCAGCACGAGGGTACCCTACGAGCAGTACTTC.

V is TRBV27 and J is TRBJ1-5, with D unclear. Germline CDR1 reads MNHEY; CDR2 reads SMNVEV (reference sequence). Trimming pared 3 bases from V and 5 bases from J, leaving 8 bases between. The CDR3 consists of 13 residues. CDR3 in amino acids: CASSFTGYQPQHF. The CDR3 DNA reads TGTGCCAGCAGTTTCACGGGATATCAGCCCCAGCATTTT.

This rearrangement joins TRBV27 to TRBJ2-3; the D gene is possibly TRBD1 (6 bases). Trimming took off 5 bases at V and 3 bases at J, with 15 bases between the two ends. This CDR3 contains 15 residues. CDR1 and CDR2 (germline): MNHEY, SMNVEV (reference sequence). The CDR3 here is CASSPLGQYTDTQYF. The CDR3 DNA reads as TGTGCCAGCAGTCCCCTCGGACAGTATACAGATACGCAGTATTTT.

This sequence joins TRBV29-1 and TRBJ2-7; 9 nucleotides align to TRBD2. Trimming at V came to 6 bases and at J to 7 bases, leaving 13 bases not matched to a gene. Germline lookup yields CDR1 SQVTM and CDR2 ANQGSEA. The CDR3 is 14 residues long. CDR3 in DNA: TGCAGCGTCTCTAGCGGGATCACTACGGGGGAGCAGTACTTC. This sequence encodes CSVSSGITTGEQYF.

This clone was detected once. The J gene is TRBJ1-3, the V gene TRBV28; TRBD1 is a possible D gene (6 bases). Germline V gene data show CDR1 as MDHEN and CDR2 as SYDVKM. V lost 1 base and J 0 bases, leaving 16 bases between the germline ends. The CDR3 extends over 18 amino acids. As DNA, the CDR3 is TGTGCCAGCAGTTTATTGCCGACAGGCCTGAGCTCTGGAAACACCATATATTTT. Translation: CASSLLPTGLSSGNTIYF.

CDR3 nucleotide sequence: TGTGCCAGCAGTGAGGTCGGTGCAACTAATGAAAAACTGTTTTTT. Protein sequence: CASSEVGATNEKLFF. The gene calls are TRBV2 and TRBJ1-4; D is ambiguous. From germline, CDR1 is SNHLY and CDR2 FYNNEI. The CDR3 loop spans 15 amino acids. Trimming removed 3 bases at V and 0 bases at J, with 8 bases between.

The chain links TRBV28 to TRBJ2-4; 13 nucleotides match TRBD2. CDR1 MDHEN and CDR2 SYDVKM come from the germline V gene. Trimming cost V 5 bases and J 5 bases; bases outside gene matches: 3. This CDR3 contains 15 residues. CDR3 in amino acids: CASSEGLAGQNIQYF. CDR3 nucleotide sequence: TGTGCCAGCAGTGAGGGACTAGCGGGGCAAAACATTCAGTACTTC. The complete variable domain, with remaining parts taken from reference TRBV28 and TRBJ2-4, reads DVKVTQSSRYLVKRTGEKVFLECVQDMDHENMFWYRQDPGLGLRLIYFSYDVKMKEKGDIPEGYSVSREKKERFSLILESASTNQTSMYLCASSEGLAGQNIQYFGAGTRLSVL.

The chain uses TRBV2 and TRBJ2-3; D not certain. Germline V lookup: CDR1 SNHLY, CDR2 FYNNEI. V gave up 0 bases and J gave up 6 bases, with 10 bases separating them. The CDR3 covers 14 residues. The CDR3 sequence is CASSEALPGDTQYF. The DNA for the CDR3 is TGTGCCAGCAGTGAAGCGCTCCCCGGTGATACGCAGTATTTT.

The count of this clone is one. The chain links TRBV14 to TRBJ2-2; 10 nucleotides match TRBD2. This CDR3 spans 16 amino acids. Per germline, CDR1 SGHDN and CDR2 FVKESK. With V trimmed by 4 bases and J by 2 bases, 4 bases remained unmatched. The CDR3 loop reads CASSLGLAANTGELFF. The CDR3 DNA reads as TGTGCCAGCAGCCTAGGACTAGCGGCTAACACCGGGGAGCTGTTTTTT.

Details on this clone: The junction departs from the called germline gene at one end, perhaps through a read error. This rearrangement joins TRBV5-1 to TRBJ1-1; TRBD1 might be the D (6 bases). The CDR3 length is 13 residues. Germline CDR1 is SGHRS and CDR2 is YFSETQ. The CDR3, as DNA: TGCGCCAGCAGTTTGGAGGGGGTCGCTGAAGCTTTCTTT. Its translation is CASSLEGVAEAFF. The complete variable domain, with remaining parts taken from reference TRBV5-1 and TRBJ1-1, reads KAGVTQTPRYLIKTRGQQVTLSCSPISGHRSVSWYQQTPGQGLQFLFEYFSETQRNKGNFPGRFSGRQFSNSRSEMNVSTLELGDSALYLCASSLEGVAEAFFGQGTRLTVV.

V and J are TRBV23-1 and TRBJ2-7; D perhaps matches TRBD1 (5 bases). TRBV23-1 is an ORF for which the function is uncertain. The CDR3 is 14 residues long. With 4 bases removed from V and 0 bases from J, the gap between germline ends came to 10 bases. DNA of the CDR3: TGCGCCAGCAGTCGAGACAGAAGCTCCTACGAGCAGTACTTC. Translated, it gives CASSRDRSSYEQYF.

V gene TRBV9 combines with J gene TRBJ2-1; 9 bases agree with TRBD2. Germline CDR1 SGDLS, CDR2 YYNGEE. V lost 0 bases and J lost 4; bases outside the gene matches: 2. CDR3 length: 15 amino acids. CDR3 sequence reads: CASSVGLAVYNEQFF. The CDR3 coding sequence is TGTGCCAGCAGCGTAGGACTAGCGGTTTACAATGAGCAGTTCTTC. Together with reference TRBV9 and TRBJ2-1, the CDR3 gives the full variable domain: DSGVTQTPKHLITATGQRVTLRCSPRSGDLSVYWYQQSLDQGLQFLIQYYNGEERAKGNILERFSAQQFPDLHSELNLSSLELGDSALYFCASSVGLAVYNEQFFGPGTRLTVL.

This clone is a singleton in its sample. The V gene is TRBV7-9, the J gene TRBJ2-7, with D perhaps TRBD2 (6 bases). V dropped 4 bases and J dropped 0 bases, with 19 bases sitting between them. The CDR3 runs to 17 residues. CDR1 and CDR2 (germline): SEHNR, FQNEAQ (reference sequence). The CDR3 is CASSSAGSGQSSYEQYF. As DNA, the CDR3 is TGTGCCAGCAGCTCCGCAGGGAGCGGGCAAAGCTCCTACGAGCAGTACTTC.

The table lists this clone with a count of one. The CDR3 sequence: CASSPGVYEQYF. CDR3 in DNA: TGTGCCAGCAGTCCCGGGGTCTACGAGCAGTACTTC. This chain joins TRBV6-6 and TRBJ2-7, with D tentatively TRBD2 (5 bases). The V gene's germline CDR1 is MNHNY and CDR2 SVGAGI (reference sequence). This CDR3 has 12 amino acids. With 5 bases removed from V and 3 bases from J, the gap between germline ends came to 8 bases.

CDR3 coding DNA: TGTGCCAGCAGCTCCCACGGGGATCAGCCCCAGCATTTT. It yields the protein CASSSHGDQPQHF. This chain connects TRBV5-8 to TRBJ1-5; D uncertain. The length of the CDR3 is 13 residues. The V gene lost 3 bases and the J gene lost 5 bases, with 9 bases spanning the gap. Germline values: CDR1 SGHTS, CDR2 YDEGEE.

This chain uses TRBV7-2 with TRBJ2-2; 12 bases fit TRBD2. The CDR3 sequence is 16 residues long. With V trimmed by 5 bases and J by 4 bases, 5 bases remained unmatched. The V gene's germline CDR1 is SGHTA and CDR2 FQGNSA. The DNA of the CDR3 is TGTGCCAGCAGCCAGCGACTAGCGGGAGTCACCGGGGAGCTGTTTTTT. The encoded protein is CASSQRLAGVTGELFF.

The chain recombines TRBV6-1 with TRBJ2-3; 7 bases are a match to TRBD1. This CDR3 comprises 13 residues. Trimming at V came to 5 bases and at J to 7 bases, leaving 6 bases not matched to a gene. Germline V gives CDR1 MNHNS, CDR2 SASEGT. The CDR3 is CASSLDRENTQYF. CDR3 nucleotides: TGTGCCAGCAGTCTAGACAGGGAAAATACGCAGTATTTT.

This clone was observed a single time. The V gene is TRBV6-1, the J gene TRBJ2-1, with D maybe TRBD1 (5 bases). V was shortened by 6 bases and J by 0 bases, with 12 bases between the two germline ends. The CDR3 is 15 residues long. From germline, CDR1 is MNHNS and CDR2 SASEGT. The CDR3 coding sequence is TGTGCCAGCAGATCAGGGTCCAGCTCCTACAATGAGCAGTTCTTC. Residues: CASRSGSSSYNEQFF.

V gene TRBV18 combines with J gene TRBJ2-2; tentatively, D is TRBD2 (5 bases). V shed 4 bases and J shed 4 bases, with 10 bases lying between them. The germline CDR1 and CDR2 sequences are KGHSH and LQKENI. The CDR3 sequence is 14 residues long. CDR3 region: CASSRGLTTGELFF. The CDR3 coding sequence is TGTGCCAGCTCACGAGGACTGACCACCGGGGAGCTGTTTTTT.

Here the CDR3 reads CAISESSGSSYNEQFF. CDR3 coding DNA: TGTGCCATCAGTGAAAGTAGCGGGAGCTCCTACAATGAGCAGTTCTTC. The chain has TRBV10-3 and TRBJ2-1; 9 nucleotides match TRBD2. The CDR3 is made up of 16 amino acids. Trimming took 3 bases from V and 0 from J; bases not matched to a gene: 3. Germline loops: CDR1 ENHRY, CDR2 SYGVKD.

The V call is TRBV28, the J call TRBJ2-1, with TRBD2 identical over 14 bases. The CDR3 is 16 residues long. Germline CDR1 reads MDHEN; CDR2 reads SYDVKM. The V gene end was trimmed by 6 bases and the J gene end by 4 bases; junction bases not matched to a gene: 5. Here the CDR3 reads CASSRLAGGGYNEQFF. The CDR3 DNA reads as TGTGCCAGCAGCAGACTAGCGGGAGGGGGTTACAATGAGCAGTTCTTC.

The chain uses TRBV2 and TRBJ2-1, with TRBD2 matching over 10 bases. Germline V gene data show CDR1 as SNHLY and CDR2 as FYNNEI. The CDR3 has 13 amino acids. With V trimmed by 4 bases and J by 9 bases, 3 bases remained unmatched. The CDR3 reads CASSVEREGEQFF. The CDR3, as DNA: TGTGCCAGCAGTGTAGAGCGGGAGGGTGAGCAGTTCTTC.

V gene TRBV9 combines with J gene TRBJ1-1; D may be TRBD1 (5 bases). Germline lookup yields CDR1 SGDLS and CDR2 YYNGEE. The ends were cut back, 2 bases at V and 6 bases at J, with 14 bases in the middle. The CDR3 extends over 14 amino acids. The chain's CDR3 is CASSVYRGVAEAFF. In DNA form, the CDR3 reads TGTGCCAGCAGCGTTTATCGGGGGGTGGCTGAAGCTTTCTTT.